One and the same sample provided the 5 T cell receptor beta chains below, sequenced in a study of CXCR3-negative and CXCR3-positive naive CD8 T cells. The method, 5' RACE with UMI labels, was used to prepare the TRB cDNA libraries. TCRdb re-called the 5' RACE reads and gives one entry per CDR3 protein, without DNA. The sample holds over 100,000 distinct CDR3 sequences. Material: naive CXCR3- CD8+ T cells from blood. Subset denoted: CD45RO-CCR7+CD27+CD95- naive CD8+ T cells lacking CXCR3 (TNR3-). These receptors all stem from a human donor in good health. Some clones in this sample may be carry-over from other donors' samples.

CDR3: CASSGRGGASYNEQFF. The gene calls are TRBV10-2 and TRBJ2-1; TCRdb designates TRBD2, a call that cannot be tested without DNA. The CDR3 consists of 16 residues. Germline V gives CDR1 WSHSY, CDR2 SAAADI.

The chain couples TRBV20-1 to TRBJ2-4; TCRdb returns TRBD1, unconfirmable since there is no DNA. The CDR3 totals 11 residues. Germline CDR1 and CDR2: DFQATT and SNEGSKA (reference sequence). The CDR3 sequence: CSARQGHIQYF.

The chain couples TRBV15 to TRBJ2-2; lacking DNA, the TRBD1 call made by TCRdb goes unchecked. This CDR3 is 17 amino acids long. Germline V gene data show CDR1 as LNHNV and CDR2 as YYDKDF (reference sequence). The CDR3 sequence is CATSRGRSGTNTGELFF. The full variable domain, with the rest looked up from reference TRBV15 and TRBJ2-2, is DAMVIQNPRYQVTQFGKPVTLSCSQTLNHNVMYWYQQKSSQAPKLLFHYYDKDFNNEADTPDNFQSRRPNTSFCFLDIRSPGLGDTAMYLCATSRGRSGTNTGELFFGEGSRLTVL.

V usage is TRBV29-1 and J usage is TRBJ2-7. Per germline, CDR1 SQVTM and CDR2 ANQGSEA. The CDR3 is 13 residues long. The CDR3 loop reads CSVENPSSYEQYF.

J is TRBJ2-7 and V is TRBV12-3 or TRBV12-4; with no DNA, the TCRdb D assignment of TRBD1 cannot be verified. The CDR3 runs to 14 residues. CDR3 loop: CASSWGGSSYEQYF.